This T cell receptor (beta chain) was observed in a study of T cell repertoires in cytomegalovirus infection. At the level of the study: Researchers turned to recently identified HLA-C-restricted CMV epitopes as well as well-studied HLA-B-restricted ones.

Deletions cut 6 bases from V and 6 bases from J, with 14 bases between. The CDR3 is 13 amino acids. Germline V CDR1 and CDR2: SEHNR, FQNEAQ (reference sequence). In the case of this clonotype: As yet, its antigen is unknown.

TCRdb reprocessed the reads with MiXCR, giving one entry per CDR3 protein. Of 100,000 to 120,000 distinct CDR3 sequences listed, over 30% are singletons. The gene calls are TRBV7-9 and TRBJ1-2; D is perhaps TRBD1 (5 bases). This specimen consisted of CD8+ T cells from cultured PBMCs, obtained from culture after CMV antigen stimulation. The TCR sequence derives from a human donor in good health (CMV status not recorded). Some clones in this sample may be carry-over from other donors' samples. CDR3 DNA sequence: TGTGCCAGCAGTCGACAGACTCCCGATGGCTACACCTTC. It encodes CASSRQTPDGYTF. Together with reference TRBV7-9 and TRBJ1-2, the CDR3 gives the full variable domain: DTGVSQNPRHKITKRGQNVTFRCDPISEHNRLYWYRQTLGQGPEFLTYFQNEAQLEKSRLLSDRFSAERPKGSFSTLEIQRTEQGDSAMYLCASSRQTPDGYTFGSGTRLTVV.